Listed below are T cell receptor beta chains from one sample, sequenced in a study of blood T cell repertoires in COVID-19. TCRdb's copy holds only in-frame clones and misses some; the assay was immunoSEQ multiplex PCR. Of about 130,000 clones in the sample, roughly 80% are singletons; the top ten hold approximately 10%. The sequenced sample consisted of peripheral blood. These receptor sequences come from a man in his fifties or sixties who had recovered from COVID-19. CDR3s leave out the opening cysteine and the closing phenylalanine or tryptophan.

J gene,V gene,CDR3 protein
TRBJ1-4,TRBV27,ASSPRDFEKLF
TRBJ1-2,TRBV5-4,ASSSAKEGDPYGYT
TRBJ2-5,TRBV5-1,ASSLIGLAGGLEETQY
TRBJ1-2,TRBV30,AWRPSFGGNNYGYT
TRBJ2-7,TRBV6-5,ASSSLGTSGYYEQY
TRBJ2-7,TRBV28,ASSPPGQVGGYEQY
TRBJ2-3,TRBV19,ASSLHRAEKDTQY
TRBJ2-2,TRBV6-2/TRBV6-3,ASSSPTSGGPTNTGELF
TRBJ1-6,TRBV7-8,ASSFSGTFDNSPLH
TRBJ2-7,TRBV27,ASSLAGFPYEQY
TRBJ1-1,TRBV19,ASSTQGQGDTEAF
TRBJ2-2,TRBV6-2/TRBV6-3,ASSSLAEIGELF
TRBJ2-7,TRBV7-9,ASSPPGQGIYEQY
TRBJ1-4,TRBV7-2,ASSSDVPEGKLF
TRBJ2-7,TRBV7-2,ASSLPGGSYEQY
TRBJ1-5,TRBV27,ASSLRGALVGQPQH
TRBJ1-1,TRBV6-5,ASSRIQVLNTEAF
TRBJ2-3,TRBV5-1,ASSLEGSTSGAPDTQY
TRBJ1-2,TRBV6-2/TRBV6-3,ASSYSPETDGYT
TRBJ1-1,TRBV5-1,ASSFEQGWNTEAF
TRBJ1-4,TRBV7-4,ASSLDITGQSYNEKLF
TRBJ1-4,TRBV27,ASSSQGFNEKLF
TRBJ2-5,TRBV19,ASSIGQGQETQY
TRBJ1-5,TRBV12-3/TRBV12-4,ASQGMGNQPQH
TRBJ1-2,TRBV5-4,ASSLASGTAGYT
TRBJ1-2,TRBV28,ASSSPGGNYGYT
TRBJ1-5,TRBV3-1/TRBV3-2,ASSQGSWDQPQH
TRBJ2-3,TRBV6-5,ASSYVQGYSTDTQY
TRBJ2-2,TRBV4-1,ASSQEGSLARGGELF
TRBJ2-7,TRBV7-9,ASSSLWGPHEQY